This T cell receptor beta chain derives from a study of blood T cell repertoires in COVID-19. The method was immunoSEQ multiplex PCR; TCRdb's version includes in-frame clones alone and lacks a portion of them. Counted here are approximately 120,000 clones, 90% to 95% occurring once; the ten biggest clones make up roughly 2.1%. Trimming left V 5 bases short and J 4 bases short, with 11 bases between. The V gene's germline CDR1 is SQVTM and CDR2 ANQGSEA. The CDR3 length is 13 residues. Sequences were obtained from peripheral blood. This rearrangement joins TRBV29-1 to TRBJ1-4; the D is unclear. This receptor was identified in a man aged 45 to 65 with COVID-19, enrolled during active disease. This CDR3 reads CSVLKRGNEKLFF. The CDR3 DNA sequence: TGCAGCGTTCTGAAGCGGGGTAATGAAAAACTGTTTTTT.